Below, 20 T cell receptor beta chains from the same sample are listed, as sequenced in a study of OX40 agonist ivuxolimab in advanced cancers. Assay used: immunoSEQ multiplex PCR; TCRdb lists only in-frame clones, some missing. This sample has tens of thousands of clones, with over 80% found just once. Sequenced here: CD4+ or CD8+ T cells sorted from blood, sampled in a trial of the OX40 agonist ivuxolimab. The receptor source for this set is an adult with an advanced solid tumor such as melanoma, head and neck, liver or kidney cancer.

This chain uses TRBV13 with TRBJ1-6, with a tentative D call TRBD1 (5 bases). The CDR3 is 15 residues long. Germline lookup yields CDR1 PRHDT and CDR2 FYEKMQ (reference sequence). Trimming cost V 0 bases and J 8 bases, with 11 bases left between them. CDR3 sequence (DNA): TGTGCCAGCAGCTTAGGCGAGACAGCCTATTCACCCCTCCACTTT. It translates to CASSLGETAYSPLHF.

This clone was observed a single time. The rearrangement uses TRBV10-3 and TRBJ1-4, with TRBD1 identical over 9 bases. This CDR3 has 13 residues. Trimming removed 10 bases from V and 5 bases from J; junction bases left unmatched: 5. The V gene's germline CDR1 is ENHRY and CDR2 SYGVKD. The CDR3 DNA reads as TGTGCCACGCGGGACAGGGAAAATGAAAAACTGTTTTTT. It yields the protein CATRDRENEKLFF.

The V gene is TRBV15, the J gene TRBJ2-6; a possible D gene is TRBD1 (6 bases). The CDR3 consists of 18 residues. From germline, CDR1 is LNHNV and CDR2 YYDKDF (reference sequence). The germline V and J ends were trimmed by 0 bases and 4 bases, with 16 bases remaining between them. The CDR3 region has the DNA TGTGCCACCAGCAGAGAGTCCCAGGGGTACTCAGGGGCCAACGTCCTGACTTTC. It yields the protein CATSRESQGYSGANVLTF.

The chain links TRBV6-1 to TRBJ1-3, with 8 positions matching TRBD1. V was clipped by 7 bases and J by 3 bases; unmatched bases: 2. The CDR3 spans 13 residues. Per germline, CDR1 MNHNS and CDR2 SASEGT. CDR3 DNA: TGTGCCAGCACGGGACAGGTTGGAAACACCATATATTTT. Amino acid sequence: CASTGQVGNTIYF.

This chain uses TRBV5-4 with TRBJ2-2; D is perhaps TRBD2 (6 bases). Germline V gene data show CDR1 as SGHNT and CDR2 as YYREEE (reference sequence). The CDR3 runs to 14 residues. Trimming cost V 2 bases and J 6 bases, with 11 bases left between them. As DNA, the CDR3 is TGTGCCAGCAGCTTAGGACTACCAGCCGGGGAGCTGTTTTTT. Its translation is CASSLGLPAGELFF.

The chain uses TRBV6-1 and TRBJ2-3, with D possibly TRBD1 on 5 matching bases. This CDR3 comprises 14 residues. The germline CDR1 and CDR2 sequences are MNHNS and SASEGT. V gave up 3 bases and J gave up 1 base, with 8 bases separating them. The CDR3 DNA reads TGTGCCAGCAGTGAGGGGCCAGGCACAGATACGCAGTATTTT. It codes for CASSEGPGTDTQYF.

V gene TRBV19 combines with J gene TRBJ1-2; 8 nucleotides align to TRBD1. Germline CDR1 LNHDA, CDR2 SQIVND (reference sequence). The CDR3 extends over 16 amino acids. V shed 1 base and J 3 bases; nucleotides not matched to a gene: 7. CDR3: CASSIARQGPHYGYTF. CDR3 sequence (DNA): TGTGCCAGTAGTATAGCCCGACAGGGGCCGCACTATGGCTACACCTTC.

This sequence joins TRBV19 and TRBJ2-3; D unclear. Trimming took off 6 bases at V and 0 bases at J, with 10 bases between the two ends. CDR1 is LNHDA and CDR2 is SQIVND in the germline V gene (reference sequence). The CDR3 consists of 14 residues. CDR3 DNA sequence: TGTGCCAGTAGGGTATCCTCTAGCACAGATACGCAGTATTTT. Its translation is CASRVSSSTDTQYF.

This chain links TRBV5-8 with TRBJ1-2; weak D call: TRBD1 (5 bases). The germline V gene has CDR1 SGHTS and CDR2 YDEGEE. The CDR3 spans 15 residues. Trimming shortened V by 0 bases and J by 5 bases, and 14 bases separated the two germline ends. CDR3 in DNA: TGTGCCAGCAGCTTGGGCCCCGGGGGTTATTATGGCTACACCTTC. Encoded protein: CASSLGPGGYYGYTF.

The chain couples TRBV7-6 to TRBJ1-1; D may be TRBD1 (5 bases). The germline V gene encodes CDR1 SGHVS and CDR2 FNYEAQ. V was trimmed by 0 bases and J by 0 bases, leaving 11 bases between them. The length of the CDR3 is 16 residues. CDR3 region: CASSLASGGLNTEAFF. In nucleotides, the CDR3 is TGTGCCAGCAGCTTAGCGAGCGGGGGTTTGAACACTGAAGCTTTCTTT.

V is TRBV5-1 and J is TRBJ2-5, with TRBD1 matching 10 bases. Germline V lookup: CDR1 SGHRS, CDR2 YFSETQ. This CDR3 contains 16 residues. Trimming at V came to 0 bases and at J to 2 bases, leaving 4 bases not matched to a gene. CDR3 loop: CASSLAGQGGQETQYF. CDR3 coding DNA: TGCGCCAGCAGCTTGGCAGGACAGGGGGGACAAGAGACCCAGTACTTC.

The V gene is TRBV4-1, the J gene TRBJ1-2; D not certain. Germline CDR1 and CDR2: MGHRA and YSYEKL. V lost 2 bases and J 5 bases, leaving 6 bases between the germline ends. This CDR3 region has 12 residues. CDR3 in amino acids: CASSQSYYGYTF. For the CDR3, the DNA is TGCGCCAGCAGCCAAAGCTATTATGGCTACACCTTC.

The chain combines TRBV5-1 with TRBJ1-1; a possible D gene is TRBD1 (6 bases). Trimming shortened V by 0 bases and J by 1 base, and 7 bases separated the two germline ends. The germline CDR1 and CDR2 sequences are SGHRS and YFSETQ. The CDR3 covers 14 residues. DNA of the CDR3: TGCGCCAGCAGCTTGGAGACAGGGAACACTGAAGCTTTCTTT. This translates into CASSLETGNTEAFF.

The chain recombines TRBV7-3 with TRBJ2-1; 8 nucleotides match TRBD2. Per the germline V gene, CDR1 is SGHTA and CDR2 is FQGTGA. Trimming at V came to 3 bases and at J to 7 bases, leaving 8 bases not matched to a gene. The CDR3 length is 15 residues. CDR3 amino acids: CASSFSSSGSNEQFF. CDR3 nucleotide sequence: TGTGCCAGCAGCTTTTCTTCTAGCGGGTCGAATGAGCAGTTCTTC. Together with reference TRBV7-3 and TRBJ2-1, the CDR3 gives the full variable domain: GAGVSQTPSNKVTEKGKYVELRCDPISGHTALYWYRQSLGQGPEFLIYFQGTGAADDSGLPNDRFFAVRPEGSVSTLKIQRTERGDSAVYLCASSFSSSGSNEQFFGPGTRLTVL.

This clone was seen a handful of times. The V gene is TRBV30, the J gene TRBJ1-5; the D gene is possibly TRBD1 (5 bases). From germline, CDR1 is GTSNPN and CDR2 SVGIG (reference sequence). The CDR3 length is 12 residues. Deletions cut 3 bases from V and 4 bases from J, with 7 bases between. The CDR3 loop is CAWRAGNQPQHF. CDR3 DNA: TGTGCCTGGAGAGCAGGGAATCAGCCCCAGCATTTT.

The sample holds a few counts of this clone. This chain joins TRBV7-6 and TRBJ2-5; 7 bases match TRBD2. V shed 2 bases, J shed 3 bases, and the junction held 9 bases outside the gene matches. Germline V lookup: CDR1 SGHVS, CDR2 FNYEAQ. The CDR3 is 16 amino acids. The CDR3, as DNA: TGTGCCAGCAGCTTAAGCTCGCGGGGAGGGGAAGAGACCCAGTACTTC. Protein: CASSLSSRGGEETQYF.

This clone was recorded only once. The chain is built from TRBV7-3 and TRBJ2-1; D may be TRBD2 (5 bases). Germline V gene sequence: CDR1 SGHTA, CDR2 FQGTGA. There are 13 residues in the CDR3. Trimming pared 5 bases from V and 5 bases from J, leaving 10 bases between. This CDR3 is CASSPGMNNEQFF. The CDR3 DNA reads TGTGCCAGCAGCCCCGGGATGAACAATGAGCAGTTCTTC.

The CDR3 sequence: CASSLAGTTTGELFF. The CDR3 region has the DNA TGTGCCAGCAGCTTGGCGGGGACTACCACCGGGGAGCTGTTTTTT. The chain has TRBV5-5 and TRBJ2-2; 7 bases line up with TRBD2. Germline values: CDR1 SGHKS, CDR2 YYEKEE (reference sequence). Trimming removed 0 bases from V and 4 bases from J; junction bases left unmatched: 3. The CDR3 length is 15 residues.

The V gene is TRBV30, the J gene TRBJ1-1, with a weak D call TRBD1 (6 bases). Germline CDR1 is GTSNPN and CDR2 is SVGIG (reference sequence). V was shortened by 3 bases and J by 1 base, with 12 bases between the two germline ends. The CDR3 is made up of 14 amino acids. CDR3 sequence reads: CAWSYRAENTEAFF. The CDR3 DNA reads as TGTGCCTGGAGCTACAGGGCCGAGAACACTGAAGCTTTCTTT.

This chain joins TRBV5-1 and TRBJ2-7, with TRBD2 as a possible D gene (6 bases). Trimming took off 2 bases at V and 5 bases at J, with 17 bases between the two ends. Germline V gene lookup returns CDR1 SGHRS and CDR2 YFSETQ. There are 15 residues in the CDR3. For the CDR3, the DNA is TGCGCCAGCAGCTTCCCTCTTACGGGGAGGAACGAGCAGTACTTC. Protein product: CASSFPLTGRNEQYF.